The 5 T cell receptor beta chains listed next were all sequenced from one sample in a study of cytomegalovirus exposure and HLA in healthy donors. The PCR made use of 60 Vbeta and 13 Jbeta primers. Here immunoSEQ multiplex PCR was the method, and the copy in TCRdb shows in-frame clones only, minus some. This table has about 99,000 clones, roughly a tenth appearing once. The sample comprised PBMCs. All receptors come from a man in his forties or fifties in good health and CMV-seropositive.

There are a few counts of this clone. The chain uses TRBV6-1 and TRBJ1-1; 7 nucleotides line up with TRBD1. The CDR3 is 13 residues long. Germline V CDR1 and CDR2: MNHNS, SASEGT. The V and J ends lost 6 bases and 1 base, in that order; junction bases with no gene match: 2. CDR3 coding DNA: TGTGCCAGCAGCCGGACAGGGAACACTGAAGCTTTCTTT. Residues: CASSRTGNTEAFF.

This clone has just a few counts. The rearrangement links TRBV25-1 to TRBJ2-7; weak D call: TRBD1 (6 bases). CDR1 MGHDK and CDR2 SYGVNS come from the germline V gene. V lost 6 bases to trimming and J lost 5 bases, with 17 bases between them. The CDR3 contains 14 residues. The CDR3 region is CASRDRITSDEQYF. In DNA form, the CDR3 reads TGTGCCAGCAGGGACAGAATAACATCGGACGAGCAGTACTTC.

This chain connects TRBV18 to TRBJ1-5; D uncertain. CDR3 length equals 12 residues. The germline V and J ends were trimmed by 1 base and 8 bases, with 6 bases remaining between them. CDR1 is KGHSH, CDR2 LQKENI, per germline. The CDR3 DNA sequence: TGTGCCAGCTCACCACGACTGGAGCCCCAGCATTTT. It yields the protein CASSPRLEPQHF.

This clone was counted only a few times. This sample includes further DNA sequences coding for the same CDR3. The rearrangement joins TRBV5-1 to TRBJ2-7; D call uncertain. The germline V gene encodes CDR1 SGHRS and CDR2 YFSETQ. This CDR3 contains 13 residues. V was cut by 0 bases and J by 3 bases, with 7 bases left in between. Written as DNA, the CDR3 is TGCGCCAGCAGCTTGGGCCAGTTCTACGAGCAGTACTTC. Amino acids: CASSLGQFYEQYF.

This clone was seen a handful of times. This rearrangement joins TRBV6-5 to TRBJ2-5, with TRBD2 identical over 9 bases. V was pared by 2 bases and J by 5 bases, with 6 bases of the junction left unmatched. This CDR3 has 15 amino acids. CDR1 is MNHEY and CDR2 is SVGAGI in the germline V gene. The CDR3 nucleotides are TGTGCCAGCAGTTACAGGGGCGGGGGGGCCGAGACCCAGTACTTC. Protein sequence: CASSYRGGGAETQYF.